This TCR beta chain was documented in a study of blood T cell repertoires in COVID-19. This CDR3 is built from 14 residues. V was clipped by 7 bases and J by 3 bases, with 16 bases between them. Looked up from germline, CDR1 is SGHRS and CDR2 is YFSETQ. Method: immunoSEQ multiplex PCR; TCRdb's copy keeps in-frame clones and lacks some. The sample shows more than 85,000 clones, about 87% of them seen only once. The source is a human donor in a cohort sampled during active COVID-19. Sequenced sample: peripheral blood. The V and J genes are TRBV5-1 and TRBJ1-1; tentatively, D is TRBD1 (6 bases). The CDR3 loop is CASRYGGRDTEAFF. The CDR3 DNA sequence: TGCGCCAGCCGCTACGGGGGGCGGGACACTGAAGCTTTCTTT.